This T cell receptor beta chain was sequenced during a study of T cell changes during pregnancy in multiple sclerosis. Using immunoSEQ multiplex PCR, the repertoire was profiled, and TCRdb retains in-frame clones only, with some absent. The data hold approximately 30,000 clones, with roughly 87% observed a single time. This CDR3 has 15 amino acids. V gave up 6 bases and J gave up 6 bases; unmatched junction bases: 11. From germline, CDR1 is MNHEY and CDR2 SVGAGI. The TCR comes from a female donor with multiple sclerosis, enrolled in a pregnancy study. V is TRBV6-5 and J is TRBJ1-5; 7 bases match TRBD1. The starting material was CD8+ T cells from peripheral blood mononuclear cells, obtained in the third trimester of pregnancy. CDR3 region: CASRRGQVVGQPQHF. The CDR3 nucleotides read TGTGCCAGCAGACGAGGACAGGTGGTTGGTCAGCCCCAGCATTTT.